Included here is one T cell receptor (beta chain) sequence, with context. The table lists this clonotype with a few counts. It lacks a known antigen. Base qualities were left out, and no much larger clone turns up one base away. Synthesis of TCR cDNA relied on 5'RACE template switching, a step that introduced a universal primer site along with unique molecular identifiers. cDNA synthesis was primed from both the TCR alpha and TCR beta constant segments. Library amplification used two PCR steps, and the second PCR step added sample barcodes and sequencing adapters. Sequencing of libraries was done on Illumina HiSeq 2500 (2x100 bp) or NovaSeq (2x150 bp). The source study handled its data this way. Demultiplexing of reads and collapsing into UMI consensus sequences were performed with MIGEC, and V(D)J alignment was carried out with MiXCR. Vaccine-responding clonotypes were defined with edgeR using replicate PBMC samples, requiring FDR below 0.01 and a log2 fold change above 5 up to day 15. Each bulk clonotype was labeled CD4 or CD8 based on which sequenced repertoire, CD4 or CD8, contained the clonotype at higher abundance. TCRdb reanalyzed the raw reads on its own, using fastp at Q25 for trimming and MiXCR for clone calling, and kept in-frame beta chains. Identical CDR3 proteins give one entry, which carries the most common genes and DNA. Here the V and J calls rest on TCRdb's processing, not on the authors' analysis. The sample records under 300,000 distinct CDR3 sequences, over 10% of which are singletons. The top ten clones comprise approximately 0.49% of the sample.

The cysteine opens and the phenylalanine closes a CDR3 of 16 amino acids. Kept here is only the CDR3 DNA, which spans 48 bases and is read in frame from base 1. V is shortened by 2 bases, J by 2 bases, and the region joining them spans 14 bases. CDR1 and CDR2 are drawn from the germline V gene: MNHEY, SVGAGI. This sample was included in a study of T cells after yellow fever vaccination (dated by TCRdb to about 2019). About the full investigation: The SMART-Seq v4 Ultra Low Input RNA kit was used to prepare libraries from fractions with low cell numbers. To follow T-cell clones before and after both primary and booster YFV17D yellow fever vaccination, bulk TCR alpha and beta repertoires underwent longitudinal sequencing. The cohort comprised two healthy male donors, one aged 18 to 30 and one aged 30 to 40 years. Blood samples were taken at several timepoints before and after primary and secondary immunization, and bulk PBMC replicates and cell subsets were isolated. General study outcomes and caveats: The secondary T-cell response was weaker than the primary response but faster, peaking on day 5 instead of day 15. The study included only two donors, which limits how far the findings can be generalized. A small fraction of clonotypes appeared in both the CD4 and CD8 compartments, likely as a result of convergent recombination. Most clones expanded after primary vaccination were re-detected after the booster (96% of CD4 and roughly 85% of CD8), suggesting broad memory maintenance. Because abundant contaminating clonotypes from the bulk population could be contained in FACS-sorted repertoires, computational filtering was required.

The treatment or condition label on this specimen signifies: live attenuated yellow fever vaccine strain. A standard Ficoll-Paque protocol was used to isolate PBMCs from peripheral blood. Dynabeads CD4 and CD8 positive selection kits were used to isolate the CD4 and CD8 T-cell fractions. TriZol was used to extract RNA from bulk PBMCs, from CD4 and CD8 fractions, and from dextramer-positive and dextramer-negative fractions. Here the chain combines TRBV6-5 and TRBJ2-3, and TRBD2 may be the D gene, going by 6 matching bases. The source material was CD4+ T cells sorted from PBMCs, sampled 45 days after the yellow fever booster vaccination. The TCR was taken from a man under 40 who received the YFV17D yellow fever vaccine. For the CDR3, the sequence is CASSYGKRASTDTQYF. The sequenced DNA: TGTGCCAGCAGTTACGGGAAGCGGGCCTCCACAGATACGCAGTATTTT.